The following is a T cell receptor (beta chain) sequence with its context. Its antigen is not identified. The sample is drawn from a study of long-term antiretroviral therapy in people with HIV. Study-wide results and caveats: The clones with expansion before ART were dominant in the repertoire at all time points.

Survey level was the resolution at which the v3.0 immunoSEQ assay ran. Sequenced by immunoSEQ multiplex PCR; TCRdb stores in-frame clones only, minus some. The sample carries roughly 28,000 clones, around 89% recorded once. This specimen was unsorted PBMCs, taken 0.5 years after starting antiretroviral therapy. This TCR was sampled from a woman under 30 with HIV.

In nucleotides, the CDR3 is TGTGCCAGCAGCGTAGAGGGGAATGAGCAGTTCTTC. Protein sequence: CASSVEGNEQFF. The chain couples TRBV9 to TRBJ2-1, with a tentative D call TRBD1 (5 bases). Germline V gene lookup returns CDR1 SGDLS and CDR2 YYNGEE. The CDR3 has 12 residues. V was pared by 0 bases and J by 7 bases, with 5 bases between.